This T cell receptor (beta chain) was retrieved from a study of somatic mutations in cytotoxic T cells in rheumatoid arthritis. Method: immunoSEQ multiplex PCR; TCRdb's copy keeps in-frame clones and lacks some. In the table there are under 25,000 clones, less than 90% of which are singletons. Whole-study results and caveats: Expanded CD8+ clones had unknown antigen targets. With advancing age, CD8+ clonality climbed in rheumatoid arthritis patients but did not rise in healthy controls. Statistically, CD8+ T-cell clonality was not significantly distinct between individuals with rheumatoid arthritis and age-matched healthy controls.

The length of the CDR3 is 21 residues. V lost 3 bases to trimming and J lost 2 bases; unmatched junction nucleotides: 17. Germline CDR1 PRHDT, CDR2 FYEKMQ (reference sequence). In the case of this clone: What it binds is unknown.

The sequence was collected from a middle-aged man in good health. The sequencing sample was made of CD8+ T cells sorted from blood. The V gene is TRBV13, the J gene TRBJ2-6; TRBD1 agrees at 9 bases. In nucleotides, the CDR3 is TGTGCCAGCAGCTTCTTGGTAACCGGGACAGGGAATCTCCCTGGGGCCAACGTCCTGACTTTC. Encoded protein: CASSFLVTGTGNLPGANVLTF.